The T cell receptor (beta chain) under discussion was sequenced for a study of T cell repertoires in cytomegalovirus infection (dated by TCRdb to between 2018 and 2021). Background for the entire study: The peptide stimulations were aimed at well-studied HLA-B-restricted epitopes as well as recently identified HLA-C-restricted CMV epitopes, whose presentation resists viral immunomodulation. The HLA type of each donor mattered for the analysis, because public TCR beta signatures pointed to carriage of CMV infection along with the matching HLA type.

The CDR3 measures 16 amino acids from cysteine to phenylalanine. CDR3 DNA is the only sequence kept; it has 48 bases, read in frame from the first base. V loses 1 base, J loses 0 bases, and the germline ends lie 9 bases apart. Via the germline V gene, CDR1 is KGHSH and CDR2 LQKENI. Sequencer: Illumina HiSeq 1500. Clones were called with MiXCR by TCRdb after fastp trimmed the public reads at Q25, and only in-frame beta chains were retained. Entries are consolidated by CDR3 protein sequence, retaining the most common genes and DNA. For this sample there are 80,000 or so distinct CDR3 sequences; roughly 40% appear just once. The top ten hold over 85% of the sample. Details on this clonotype: There is no known antigen for this receptor. Base qualities were left out, and no much larger clone turns up one base away.

Summary of the overall study and its limitations: Cumulative frequency of public TCR beta family members discriminated carriers of CMV infection plus the relevant HLA type in this cohort and an independent approximately 370-donor cohort. The ex vivo response was dominated by HLA-C-restricted CMV-specific TCR beta clonotypes, which also provided the single most frequent clonotype in two of eight donors.

The intended sense of this specimen's treatment or condition label: in vitro stimulation with specific CMV peptide epitopes to enrich CMV-specific T cells. The receptor was isolated from a human donor in good health (CMV status not recorded). Some clones in this sample may be carry-over from other donors' samples. The starting material was CD8+ T cells from cultured PBMCs, obtained from culture after CMV antigen stimulation. This chain is built from TRBV18 and TRBJ1-4; the D gene identity is not certain. The sequence in DNA is TGTGCCAGCTCACCACTATCGCCAGCAACTAATGAAAAACTGTTTTTT. The resulting protein is CASSPLSPATNEKLFF.